This T cell receptor beta chain emerged from a study of control samples from healthy donors and cancer patients. With 5 bases removed from V and 5 bases from J, the gap between germline ends came to 15 bases. This CDR3 is 14 amino acids long. Per the germline V gene, CDR1 is ENHRY and CDR2 is SYGVKD. The table came from immunoSEQ multiplex PCR; TCRdb's copy has only in-frame clones and leaves some out. The repertoire holds roughly 120,000 clones, with more than 75% as singletons. The chain carries TRBV10-3 and TRBJ2-5, with a possible D match to TRBD2 (7 bases). The source of this sequence is a woman in her 70s in good health. Sequenced material: blood. The CDR3 bases are TGTGCCATCAGTTCCCCCGGGGGGCTCGAGACCCAGTACTTC. It encodes CAISSPGGLETQYF.